Following are 21 T cell receptor beta chains from one sample sequenced in a study of technical replicates of blood from a few donors. Measured with immunoSEQ multiplex PCR; TCRdb has only the in-frame clones, and not every one. Counted here are 80,000 to 100,000 clones, 95% to 96% occurring once; the ten biggest clones make up roughly 0.33%. The sequenced sample was T cells isolated from PBMCs. These receptors were collected from a human donor in good health.

This chain joins TRBV6-5 and TRBJ2-1, with D hard to call. The CDR3 covers 12 residues. Trimming shortened V by 4 bases and J by 5 bases, and 6 bases separated the two germline ends. Germline-derived CDR1 and CDR2 are MNHEY and SVGAGI. CDR3 protein: CASSSLDNEQFF. The CDR3 DNA reads TGTGCCAGCAGTTCTCTTGACAATGAGCAGTTCTTC.

This sequence joins TRBV6-5 and TRBJ2-7, with TRBD1 identical over 9 bases. CDR3 size: 14 residues. Trimming took 6 bases from V and 1 from J; bases not matched to a gene: 4. Germline CDR1 MNHEY, CDR2 SVGAGI. The CDR3, as DNA: TGTGCCAGCAGGCGCGGGACAGGGTCCTACGAGCAGTACTTC. Translated, it gives CASRRGTGSYEQYF.

The chain joins TRBV27 to TRBJ2-7; tentative D call: TRBD1 (6 bases). The CDR3 is 13 amino acids. CDR1 and CDR2 from the germline V gene are MNHEY and SMNVEV (reference sequence). V was shortened by 6 bases and J by 8 bases, with 17 bases between the two germline ends. CDR3 loop: CASSENTGRKQYF. The CDR3 DNA follows: TGTGCCAGCAGCGAGAATACAGGGAGAAAGCAGTACTTC.

In DNA form, the CDR3 reads TGTGCCAGCTCACCTGAGGTCACTGAAGCTTTCTTT. It translates to CASSPEVTEAFF. V usage is TRBV18 and J usage is TRBJ1-1; the D is unclear. The V and J ends lost 3 bases and 4 bases respectively, with 6 bases between them. Germline V gene data show CDR1 as KGHSH and CDR2 as LQKENI. The CDR3 is made up of 12 amino acids.

The chain combines TRBV11-2 with TRBJ1-2, with a tentative D call TRBD1 (6 bases). Per the germline V gene, CDR1 is SGHAT and CDR2 is FQNNGV. Trimming pared 5 bases from V and 5 bases from J, leaving 12 bases between. CDR3 length: 13 residues. This chain's CDR3 is CASSPGQLYGYTF. DNA for the CDR3: TGTGCCAGCAGCCCAGGACAGCTATATGGCTACACCTTC.

The rearrangement links TRBV10-3 to TRBJ1-2; D is perhaps TRBD1 (6 bases). From germline, CDR1 is ENHRY and CDR2 SYGVKD. Trimming removed 1 base at V and 5 bases at J, with 14 bases between. The CDR3 sequence is 15 residues long. The CDR3 is CAISEWTELQYGYTF. The CDR3 bases are TGTGCCATCAGTGAGTGGACAGAACTTCAATATGGCTACACCTTC.

The chain recombines TRBV2 with TRBJ1-5; D might be TRBD1 (6 bases). Germline V lookup: CDR1 SNHLY, CDR2 FYNNEI. V lost 7 bases, J lost 6 bases, and 13 bases lay in between. The CDR3 has 13 amino acids. The CDR3 loop reads CASNPGVVQPQHF. CDR3 coding DNA: TGTGCCAGCAACCCAGGGGTAGTTCAGCCCCAGCATTTT.

A single count supports this clone. J is TRBJ1-2 and V is TRBV19; TRBD1 agrees at 8 bases. From germline, CDR1 is LNHDA and CDR2 SQIVND (reference sequence). V was clipped by 2 bases and J by 4 bases; unmatched bases: 9. CDR3 length: 16 amino acids. This CDR3 is CASSISFPGGAYGYTF. The CDR3 DNA follows: TGTGCCAGTAGTATATCCTTCCCAGGGGGCGCCTATGGCTACACCTTC.

The CDR3 nucleotides read TGTGCCAGCAGCCCAGGACTAGCGCTCACAGATACGCAGTATTTT. It encodes CASSPGLALTDTQYF. The gene calls are TRBV4-2 and TRBJ2-3, with 9 positions matching TRBD2. Germline trimming cut 4 bases from V and 2 bases from J; bases unmatched to any gene: 4. CDR3 length: 15 residues. The germline CDR1 and CDR2 sequences are LGHNA and YNFKEQ.

The V gene is TRBV28, the J gene TRBJ1-5; tentative D call: TRBD1 (6 bases). The CDR3 runs to 16 residues. Trimming removed 3 bases at V and 4 bases at J, with 16 bases between. Looked up from germline, CDR1 is MDHEN and CDR2 is SYDVKM. CDR3 region: CASSLEGQSGNQPQHF. CDR3 nucleotides: TGTGCCAGCAGTTTGGAAGGACAGTCGGGTAATCAGCCCCAGCATTTT.

The rearrangement links TRBV28 to TRBJ2-2, with a tentative D call TRBD2 (5 bases). Germline loops: CDR1 MDHEN, CDR2 SYDVKM. V was trimmed by 8 bases and J by 3 bases, leaving 10 bases between them. This CDR3 spans 13 amino acids. The CDR3 loop reads CASGPGYTGELFF. The CDR3 bases are TGTGCCAGCGGACCGGGATACACCGGGGAGCTGTTTTTT.

The genes are TRBV10-2 and TRBJ1-2; no reliable D call. Trimming stripped 3 bases from V and 6 bases from J, with 8 bases between. Germline-derived CDR1 and CDR2 are WSHSY and SAAADI. The CDR3 is made up of 12 amino acids. CDR3 DNA sequence: TGCGCCAGCAGTGATCTTTTCGATGGCTACACCTTC. Protein: CASSDLFDGYTF.

V is TRBV19 and J is TRBJ2-1, with 9 bases identical to TRBD2. Germline V CDR1 and CDR2: LNHDA, SQIVND (reference sequence). There are 13 residues in the CDR3. The V gene end was trimmed by 10 bases and the J gene end by 6 bases; junction bases not matched to a gene: 7. In DNA, the CDR3 is TGTGCCACTTCCATAGCGGGAGTCAATGAGCAGTTCTTC. It specifies CATSIAGVNEQFF.

This clone was seen only a few times. CDR3 sequence reads: CAIRGTSGTDTQYF. DNA for the CDR3: TGTGCCATCAGGGGGACTAGCGGCACAGATACGCAGTATTTT. The chain employs TRBV10-3 and TRBJ2-3; 10 bases line up with TRBD2. The junction had 1 base not matched to a gene; V was cut back by 6 bases and J by 1 base. Germline V lookup: CDR1 ENHRY, CDR2 SYGVKD. The CDR3 loop spans 14 amino acids.

The chain couples TRBV29-1 to TRBJ2-1; D gene unclear. Germline CDR1 reads SQVTM; CDR2 reads ANQGSEA. This CDR3 spans 12 amino acids. Trimming took 7 bases from V and 2 from J, leaving 9 bases between them. The CDR3 is CSDMTPYNEQFF. CDR3 in DNA: TGCAGCGACATGACTCCCTACAATGAGCAGTTCTTC.

The CDR3 sequence: CASSLAPGTGIYEQYF. In nucleotides, the CDR3 is TGCGCCAGCAGCTTGGCCCCCGGGACAGGTATCTACGAGCAGTACTTC. The genes are TRBV5-1 and TRBJ2-7, with TRBD1 matching 8 bases. The CDR3 length is 16 residues. V was clipped by 0 bases and J by 3 bases; unmatched bases: 8. Germline CDR1 is SGHRS and CDR2 is YFSETQ.

V is TRBV11-2 and J is TRBJ1-2, with D hard to call. The CDR3 totals 14 residues. Germline values: CDR1 SGHAT, CDR2 FQNNGV. Deletions cut 1 base from V and 8 bases from J, with 14 bases between. CDR3 DNA sequence: TGTGCCAGCAGCTTAGTCTCAAGTCTAGGCGGCTACACCTTC. Translated: CASSLVSSLGGYTF. Complete variable domain (other parts from reference TRBV11-2 and TRBJ1-2): EAGVAQSPRYKIIEKRQSVAFWCNPISGHATLYWYQQILGQGPKLLIQFQNNGVVDDSQLPKDRFSAERLKGVDSTLKIQPAKLEDSAVYLCASSLVSSLGGYTFGSGTRLTVV.

The chain carries TRBV19 and TRBJ2-7; D might be TRBD2 (7 bases). The length of the CDR3 is 16 residues. Germline assignment: CDR1 LNHDA and CDR2 SQIVND (reference sequence). Trimming removed 0 bases at V and 0 bases at J, with 12 bases between. For the CDR3, the DNA is TGTGCCAGTAGTATAGATCAGGGGAGGGGCTCCTACGAGCAGTACTTC. Its translation is CASSIDQGRGSYEQYF.

The genes are TRBV6-5 and TRBJ2-1; D is perhaps TRBD2 (5 bases). Germline V gives CDR1 MNHEY, CDR2 SVGAGI. V lost 6 bases and J 4 bases, leaving 16 bases between the germline ends. CDR3 length: 15 amino acids. The CDR3 sequence: CASSLRGKLYNEQFF. CDR3 sequence (DNA): TGTGCCAGCAGCCTACGAGGGAAACTTTACAATGAGCAGTTCTTC.

The CDR3, as DNA: TGCACCAGCAGATGTTATAGCAGGAACACCGGGGAGCTGTTTTTT. It translates to CTSRCYSRNTGELFF. This chain connects TRBV1 to TRBJ2-2; the table names TRBD2, a call not compared with the DNA. TRBV1 is given as a pseudogene. CDR3 length: 15 residues.

CDR3 in DNA: TGCGCCAGCAGGCCCTCCAGGACAGGAAGGTACAATGAGCAGTTCTTC. Its translation: CASRPSRTGRYNEQFF. The chain combines TRBV10-1 with TRBJ2-1, with 7 bases that match TRBD1. Germline V gene data show CDR1 as WNHNN and CDR2 as SYGVQD (reference sequence). CDR3 size: 16 residues. V was pared by 6 bases and J by 4 bases, with 12 bases of the junction left unmatched.